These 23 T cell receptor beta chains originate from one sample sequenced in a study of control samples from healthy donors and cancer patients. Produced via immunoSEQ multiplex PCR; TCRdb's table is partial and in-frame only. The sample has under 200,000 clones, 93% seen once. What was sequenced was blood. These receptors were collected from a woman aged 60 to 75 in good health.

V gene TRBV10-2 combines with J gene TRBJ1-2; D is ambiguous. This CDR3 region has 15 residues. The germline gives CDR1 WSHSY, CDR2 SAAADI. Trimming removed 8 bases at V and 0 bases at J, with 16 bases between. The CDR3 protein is CASLRAVETNYGYTF. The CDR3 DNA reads TGCGCCAGCCTTCGGGCGGTCGAGACTAACTATGGCTACACCTTC.

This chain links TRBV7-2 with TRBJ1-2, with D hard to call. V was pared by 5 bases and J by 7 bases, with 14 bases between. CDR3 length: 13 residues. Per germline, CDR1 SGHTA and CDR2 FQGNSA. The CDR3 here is CASSPGPFRGYTF. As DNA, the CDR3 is TGTGCCAGCAGCCCAGGCCCTTTCCGTGGCTACACCTTC.

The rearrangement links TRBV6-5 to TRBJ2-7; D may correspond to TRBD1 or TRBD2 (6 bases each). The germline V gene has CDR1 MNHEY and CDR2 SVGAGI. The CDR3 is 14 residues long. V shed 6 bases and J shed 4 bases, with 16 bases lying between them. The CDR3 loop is CASRPVWGAYEQYF. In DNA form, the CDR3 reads TGTGCCAGCAGGCCAGTCTGGGGGGCATACGAGCAGTACTTC.

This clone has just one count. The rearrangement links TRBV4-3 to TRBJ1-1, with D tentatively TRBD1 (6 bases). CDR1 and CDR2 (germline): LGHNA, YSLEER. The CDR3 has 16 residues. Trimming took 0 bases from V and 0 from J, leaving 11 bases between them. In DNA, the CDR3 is TGCGCCAGCAGCCAAGAACCGACAGGTATGAACACTGAAGCTTTCTTT. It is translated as CASSQEPTGMNTEAFF.

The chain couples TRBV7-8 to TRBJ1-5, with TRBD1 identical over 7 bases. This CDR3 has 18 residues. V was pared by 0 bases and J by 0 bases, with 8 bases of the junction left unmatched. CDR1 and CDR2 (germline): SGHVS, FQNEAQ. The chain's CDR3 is CASSLARLGGFSNQPQHF. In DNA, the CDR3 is TGTGCCAGCAGCTTAGCGCGGTTAGGGGGCTTTAGCAATCAGCCCCAGCATTTT.

CDR3 residues: CATSRDTGQYYGYTF. The CDR3 DNA is TGTGCCACCAGCAGAGATACTGGCCAGTACTATGGCTACACCTTC. This chain links TRBV15 with TRBJ1-2; D remains ambiguous. CDR1 is LNHNV, CDR2 YYDKDF, per germline (reference sequence). The CDR3 runs 15 residues. Trimming took off 0 bases at V and 3 bases at J, with 11 bases between the two ends.

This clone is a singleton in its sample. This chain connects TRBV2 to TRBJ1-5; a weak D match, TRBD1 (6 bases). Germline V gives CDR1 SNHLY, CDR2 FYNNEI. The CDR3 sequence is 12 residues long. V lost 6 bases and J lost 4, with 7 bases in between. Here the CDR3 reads CASRTGNQPQHF. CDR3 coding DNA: TGTGCCAGCAGAACAGGGAATCAGCCCCAGCATTTT.

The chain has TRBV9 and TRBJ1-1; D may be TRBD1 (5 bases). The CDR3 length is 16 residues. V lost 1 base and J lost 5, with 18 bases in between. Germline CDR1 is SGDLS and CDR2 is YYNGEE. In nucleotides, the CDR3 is TGTGCCAGCAGCGTAATTGGCGCCCCAGGGTTGACTGAAGCTTTCTTT. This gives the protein CASSVIGAPGLTEAFF.

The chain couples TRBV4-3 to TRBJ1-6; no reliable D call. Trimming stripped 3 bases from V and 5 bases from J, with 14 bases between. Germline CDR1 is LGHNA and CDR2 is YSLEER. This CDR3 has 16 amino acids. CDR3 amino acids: CASSQGRQTDNSPLHF. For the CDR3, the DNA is TGCGCCAGCAGCCAGGGGAGGCAAACAGATAATTCACCCCTCCACTTT.

The CDR3 region is CASSLVDYGYTF. The CDR3 nucleotides read TGTGCCAGCAGCTTAGTGGACTATGGCTACACCTTC. The chain carries TRBV11-2 and TRBJ1-2; D is unresolved. Germline assignment: CDR1 SGHAT and CDR2 FQNNGV. The length of the CDR3 is 12 residues. V was trimmed by 1 base and J by 3 bases, leaving 3 bases between them.

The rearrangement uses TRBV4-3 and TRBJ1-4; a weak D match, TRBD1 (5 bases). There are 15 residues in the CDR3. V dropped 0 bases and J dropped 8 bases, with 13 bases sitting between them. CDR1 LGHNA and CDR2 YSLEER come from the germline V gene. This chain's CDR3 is CASSQDLGTREKLFF. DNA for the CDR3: TGCGCCAGCAGCCAAGATCTCGGGACTAGGGAAAAACTGTTTTTT.

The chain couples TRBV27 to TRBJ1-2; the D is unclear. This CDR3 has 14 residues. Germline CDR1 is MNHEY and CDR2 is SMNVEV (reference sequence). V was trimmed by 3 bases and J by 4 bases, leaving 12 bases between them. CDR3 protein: CASSFLRSGYGYTF. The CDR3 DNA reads TGTGCCAGCAGTTTTTTACGCAGTGGCTATGGCTACACCTTC.

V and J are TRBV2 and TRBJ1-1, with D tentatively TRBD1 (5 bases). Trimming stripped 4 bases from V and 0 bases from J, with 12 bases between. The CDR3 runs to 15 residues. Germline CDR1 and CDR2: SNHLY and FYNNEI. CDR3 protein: CASSGRRGMNTEAFF. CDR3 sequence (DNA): TGTGCCAGCAGTGGGAGGCGGGGGATGAACACTGAAGCTTTCTTT.

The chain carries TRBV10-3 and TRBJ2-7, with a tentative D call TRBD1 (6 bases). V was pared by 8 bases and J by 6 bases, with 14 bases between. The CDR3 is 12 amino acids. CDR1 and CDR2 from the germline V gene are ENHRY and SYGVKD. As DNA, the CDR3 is TGTGCCATCGGTCGGACAGACAGCGAGCAGTACTTC. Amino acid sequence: CAIGRTDSEQYF.

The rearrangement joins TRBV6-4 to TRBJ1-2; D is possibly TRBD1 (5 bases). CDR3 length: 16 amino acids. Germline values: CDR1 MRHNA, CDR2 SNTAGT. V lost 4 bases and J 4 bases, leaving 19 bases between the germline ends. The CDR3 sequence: CASSASGTSAIYGYTF. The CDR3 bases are TGTGCCAGCAGTGCCTCCGGGACTTCGGCCATCTATGGCTACACCTTC.

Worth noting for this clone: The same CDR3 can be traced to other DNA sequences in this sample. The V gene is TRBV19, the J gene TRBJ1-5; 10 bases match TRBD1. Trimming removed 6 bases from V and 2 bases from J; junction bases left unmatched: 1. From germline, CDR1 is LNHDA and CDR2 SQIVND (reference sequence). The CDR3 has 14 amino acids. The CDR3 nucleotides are TGTGCCAGTAGCGGGACAGGGGGCAATCAGCCCCAGCATTTT. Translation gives CASSGTGGNQPQHF.

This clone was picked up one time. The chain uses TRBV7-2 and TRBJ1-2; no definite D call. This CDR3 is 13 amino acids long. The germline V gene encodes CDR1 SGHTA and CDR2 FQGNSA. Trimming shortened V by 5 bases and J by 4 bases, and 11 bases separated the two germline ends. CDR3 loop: CASSQRMGYGYTF. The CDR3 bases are TGTGCCAGCAGCCAAAGGATGGGCTATGGCTACACCTTC.

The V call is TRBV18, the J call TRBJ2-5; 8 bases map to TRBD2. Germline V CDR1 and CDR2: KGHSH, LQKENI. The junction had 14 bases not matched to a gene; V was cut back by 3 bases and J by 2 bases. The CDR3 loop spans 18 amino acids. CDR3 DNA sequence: TGTGCCAGCTCACCGAGCGGGGGTGGCGCTGTTTTGCAAGAGACCCAGTACTTC. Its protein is CASSPSGGGAVLQETQYF.

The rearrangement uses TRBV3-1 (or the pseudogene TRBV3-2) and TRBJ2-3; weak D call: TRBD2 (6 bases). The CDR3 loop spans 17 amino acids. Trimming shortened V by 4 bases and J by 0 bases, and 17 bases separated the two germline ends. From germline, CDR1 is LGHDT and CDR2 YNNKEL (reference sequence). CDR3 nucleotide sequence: TGTGCCAGCAGCCCATCCCGTTCCGGGACTAGCACAGATACGCAGTATTTT. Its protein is CASSPSRSGTSTDTQYF.

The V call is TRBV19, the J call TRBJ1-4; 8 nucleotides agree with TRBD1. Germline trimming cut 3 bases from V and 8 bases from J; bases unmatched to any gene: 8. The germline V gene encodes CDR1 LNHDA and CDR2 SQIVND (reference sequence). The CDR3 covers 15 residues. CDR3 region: CASSMIRQGAEKLFF. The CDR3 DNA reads TGTGCCAGTAGTATGATCAGGCAGGGGGCCGAAAAACTGTTTTTT.

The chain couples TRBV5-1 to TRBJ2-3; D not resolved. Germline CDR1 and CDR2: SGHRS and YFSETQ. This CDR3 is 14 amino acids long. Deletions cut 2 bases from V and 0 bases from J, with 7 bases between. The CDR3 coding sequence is TGCGCCAGCAGCTTCCGTTCCAGCACAGATACGCAGTATTTT. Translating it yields CASSFRSSTDTQYF.

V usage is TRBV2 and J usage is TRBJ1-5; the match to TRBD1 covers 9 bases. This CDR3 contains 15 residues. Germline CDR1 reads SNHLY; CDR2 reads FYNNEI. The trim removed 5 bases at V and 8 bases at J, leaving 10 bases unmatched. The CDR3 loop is CASSKLTGGFEPQHF. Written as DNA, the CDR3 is TGTGCCAGCAGTAAGTTGACAGGGGGATTTGAGCCCCAGCATTTT.

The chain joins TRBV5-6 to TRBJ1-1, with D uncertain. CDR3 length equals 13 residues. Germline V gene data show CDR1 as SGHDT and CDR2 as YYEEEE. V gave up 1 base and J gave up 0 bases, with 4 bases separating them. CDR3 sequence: CASSLLVNTEAFF. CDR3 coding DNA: TGTGCCAGCAGCTTGTTAGTGAACACTGAAGCTTTCTTT.